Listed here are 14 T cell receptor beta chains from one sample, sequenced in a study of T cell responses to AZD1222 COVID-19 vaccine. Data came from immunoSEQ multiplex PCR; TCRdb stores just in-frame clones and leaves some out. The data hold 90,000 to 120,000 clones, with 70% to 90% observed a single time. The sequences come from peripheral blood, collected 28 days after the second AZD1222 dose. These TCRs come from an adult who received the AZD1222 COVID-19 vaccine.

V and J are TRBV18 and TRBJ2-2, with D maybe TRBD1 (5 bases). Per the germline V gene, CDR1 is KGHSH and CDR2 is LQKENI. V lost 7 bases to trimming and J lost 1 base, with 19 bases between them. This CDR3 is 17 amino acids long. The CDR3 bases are TGTGCCAGCTTAAGCCTCTTTCAGGGCCTGAACACCGGGGAGCTGTTTTTT. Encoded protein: CASLSLFQGLNTGELFF. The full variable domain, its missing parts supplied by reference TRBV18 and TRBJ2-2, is NAGVMQNPRHLVRRRGQEARLRCSPMKGHSHVYWYRQLPEEGLKFMVYLQKENIIDESGMPKERFSAEFPKEGPSILRIQQVVRGDSAAYFCASLSLFQGLNTGELFFGEGSRLTVL.

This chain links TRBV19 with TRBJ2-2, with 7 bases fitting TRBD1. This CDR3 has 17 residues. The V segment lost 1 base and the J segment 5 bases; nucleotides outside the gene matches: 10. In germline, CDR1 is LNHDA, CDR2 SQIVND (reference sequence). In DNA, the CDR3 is TGTGCCAGTAGTATAGGGGAGACAGGGACGTTTACCGGGGAGCTGTTTTTT. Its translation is CASSIGETGTFTGELFF.

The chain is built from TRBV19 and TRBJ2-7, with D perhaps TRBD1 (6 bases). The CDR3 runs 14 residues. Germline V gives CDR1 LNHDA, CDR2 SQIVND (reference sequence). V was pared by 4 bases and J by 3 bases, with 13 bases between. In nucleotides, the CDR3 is TGTGCCAGTAGTACTCCGGACAGATTCTACGAGCAGTACTTC. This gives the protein CASSTPDRFYEQYF.

The CDR3 nucleotides read TGCGCCAGCAGCCAAGTAGCGGGAGCCTATGGCTACACCTTC. Translating gives CASSQVAGAYGYTF. The J gene is TRBJ1-2, the V gene TRBV4-1; D not resolved. CDR1 and CDR2 from the germline V gene are MGHRA and YSYEKL. CDR3 length: 14 residues. V was cut by 1 base and J by 4 bases, with 10 bases left in between.

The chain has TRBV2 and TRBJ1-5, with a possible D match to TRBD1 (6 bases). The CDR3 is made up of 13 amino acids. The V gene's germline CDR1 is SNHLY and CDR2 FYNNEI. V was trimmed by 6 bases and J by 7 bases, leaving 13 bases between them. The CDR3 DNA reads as TGTGCCAGCAGCGGCAGGGGAGACCAGCCCCAGCATTTT. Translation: CASSGRGDQPQHF.

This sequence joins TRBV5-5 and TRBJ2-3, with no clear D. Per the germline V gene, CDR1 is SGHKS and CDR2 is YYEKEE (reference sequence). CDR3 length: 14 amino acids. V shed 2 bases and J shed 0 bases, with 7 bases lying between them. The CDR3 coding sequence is TGTGCCAGCAGCTTATCCGCCAGCACAGATACGCAGTATTTT. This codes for CASSLSASTDTQYF.

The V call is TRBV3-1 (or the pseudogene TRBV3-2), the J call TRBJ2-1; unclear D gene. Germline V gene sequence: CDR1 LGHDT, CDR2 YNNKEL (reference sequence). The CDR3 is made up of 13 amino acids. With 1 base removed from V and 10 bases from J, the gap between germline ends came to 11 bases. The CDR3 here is CASSQVTNEEQFF. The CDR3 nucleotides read TGTGCCAGCAGCCAAGTGACCAACGAAGAGCAGTTCTTC.

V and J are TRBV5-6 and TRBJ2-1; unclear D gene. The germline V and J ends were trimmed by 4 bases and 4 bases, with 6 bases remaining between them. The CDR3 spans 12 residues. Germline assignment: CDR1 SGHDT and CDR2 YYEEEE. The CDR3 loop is CASSGLYNEQFF. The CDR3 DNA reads TGTGCCAGCAGCGGGCTGTACAATGAGCAGTTCTTC.

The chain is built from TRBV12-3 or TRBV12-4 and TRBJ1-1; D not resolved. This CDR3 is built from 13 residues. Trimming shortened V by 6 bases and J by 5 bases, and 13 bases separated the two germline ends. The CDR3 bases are TGTGCCAGCAGAACGGGGTGGAGGACTGAAGCTTTCTTT. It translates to CASRTGWRTEAFF.

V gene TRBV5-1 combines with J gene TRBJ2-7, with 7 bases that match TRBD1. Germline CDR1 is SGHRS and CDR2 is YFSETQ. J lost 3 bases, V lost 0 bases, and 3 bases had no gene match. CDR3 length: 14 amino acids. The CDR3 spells CASSLVGQYYEQYF. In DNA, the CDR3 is TGCGCCAGCAGCTTGGTGGGACAGTACTACGAGCAGTACTTC.

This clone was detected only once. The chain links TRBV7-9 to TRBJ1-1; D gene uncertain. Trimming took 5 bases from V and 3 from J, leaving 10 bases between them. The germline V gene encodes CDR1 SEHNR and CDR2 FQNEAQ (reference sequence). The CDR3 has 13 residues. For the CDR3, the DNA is TGTGCCAGCAGCCGATACGAAGACACTGAAGCTTTCTTT. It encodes CASSRYEDTEAFF.

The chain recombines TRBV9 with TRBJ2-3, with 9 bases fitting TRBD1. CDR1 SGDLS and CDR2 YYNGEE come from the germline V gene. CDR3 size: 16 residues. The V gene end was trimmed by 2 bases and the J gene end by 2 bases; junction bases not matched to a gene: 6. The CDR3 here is CASSVGDRDSTDTQYF. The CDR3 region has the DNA TGTGCCAGCAGCGTTGGGGACAGGGATTCCACAGATACGCAGTATTTT.

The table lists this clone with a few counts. CDR3 DNA sequence: TGTGCCTGGAGTGGGAGGTCTGACGAGCAGTACTTC. Its translation is CAWSGRSDEQYF. The V and J genes are TRBV30 and TRBJ2-7, with D perhaps TRBD2 (5 bases). Trimming stripped 1 base from V and 5 bases from J, with 9 bases between. The CDR3 contains 12 residues. CDR1 is GTSNPN and CDR2 is SVGIG in the germline V gene (reference sequence). The complete variable domain, with remaining parts taken from reference TRBV30 and TRBJ2-7, reads SQTIHQWPATLVQPVGSPLSLECTVEGTSNPNLYWYRQAAGRGLQLLFYSVGIGQISSEVPQNLSASRPQDRQFILSSKKLLLSDSGFYLCAWSGRSDEQYFGPGTRLTVT.

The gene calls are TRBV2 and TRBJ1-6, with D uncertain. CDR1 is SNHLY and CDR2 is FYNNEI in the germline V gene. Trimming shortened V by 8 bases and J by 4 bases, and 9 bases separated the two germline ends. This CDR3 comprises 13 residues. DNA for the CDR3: TGTGCCAGCTCACTCGGGTATAATTCACCCCTCCACTTT. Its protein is CASSLGYNSPLHF.